In this sample, the clone carrying this TCR beta chain turned up a few times. What it binds is unknown. The isolated RNA, all of it, was reverse transcribed, so expressed TCRB transcripts were what got sequenced. Data came from immunoSEQ multiplex PCR; TCRdb stores just in-frame clones and leaves some out. The table has about 740,000 clones, around 15% seen once; the top ten hold roughly 0.022%. The data belong to a study of beta chain features in type 1 diabetes. Turning to the study itself: There was similarity between patients and healthy donors in age, gender and cell yields. In all, some 110 million sorted cells from all samples were analyzed. Regarding the study as a whole: Moderate but significant shortening of TCRB CDR3s was recorded in all four CD4+ subsets from Type 1 diabetes patients.

CD4+ naive, central memory, regulatory and stem cell-like memory cells were sorted via CD45RO/CCR7/CD25/CD127/CD95/CD27. Trimming took 1 base from V and 5 from J, leaving 14 bases between them. This CDR3 spans 15 amino acids. Germline V lookup: CDR1 MGHDK, CDR2 SYGVNS. The chain joins TRBV25-1 to TRBJ1-1; tentatively, D is TRBD1 (5 bases). Sequencing was carried out using naive CD4+ T cells from blood. The receptor was isolated from a man aged 18-30 years with type 1 diabetes. The CDR3: CASSESGRASTEAFF. The DNA for the CDR3 is TGTGCCAGCAGTGAATCTGGCAGGGCTAGTACTGAAGCTTTCTTT. The variable domain in full, completed from reference TRBV25-1 and TRBJ1-1, reads EADIYQTPRYLVIGTGKKITLECSQTMGHDKMYWYQQDPGMELHLIHYSYGVNSTEKGDLSSESTVSRIRTEHFPLTLESARPSHTSQYLCASSESGRASTEAFFGQGTRLTVV.